This is a list of T cell receptor beta chains from one sample in a study of OX40 agonist ivuxolimab in advanced cancers. Produced via immunoSEQ multiplex PCR; TCRdb's table is partial and in-frame only. The sample has 60,000 or so clones, more than 70% seen once. The sample consisted of CD4+ or CD8+ T cells sorted from blood, taken in a trial of the OX40 agonist ivuxolimab. Receptors were obtained from an adult with an advanced solid tumor such as melanoma, head and neck, liver or kidney cancer. Each CDR3 is given with its conserved first and last residue. Fields, in order: V gene, J gene, D gene, clone size, CDR3 protein, CDR3 DNA. A D gene is named only where the DNA matches it firmly. Expanded clones get a size class; other rows say once, few or many, or leave the size out.

TRBV6-6	TRBJ1-2	TRBD1	-	CASSGTGANNYGYTF	TGTGCCAGCAGTGGGACAGGGGCAAATAACTATGGCTACACCTTC
TRBV7-2	TRBJ2-5	TRBD2	-	CASSTRLAGGRIGTQYF	TGTGCCAGCAGCACTCGACTAGCGGGGGGCCGAATAGGGACCCAGTACTTC
TRBV4-1	TRBJ1-6	-	-	CASSQVNGANSPLHF	TGCGCCAGCAGCCAAGTGAACGGGGCCAATTCACCCCTCCACTTT
TRBV18	TRBJ2-1	TRBD2	-	CASSPTLSGSHSYNEQFF	TGTGCCAGCTCACCGACCCTAAGCGGGAGCCACTCCTACAATGAGCAGTTCTTC
TRBV11-2	TRBJ1-1	-	-	CASSLGQANTEAFF	TGTGCCAGCAGCTTAGGTCAGGCAAACACTGAAGCTTTCTTT
TRBV13	TRBJ1-2	-	-	CASSPDSGGYGYTF	TGTGCCAGCAGCCCTGATTCGGGGGGCTATGGCTACACCTTC
TRBV4-2	TRBJ1-4	-	-	CASSQAGGGEKLFF	TGTGCCAGCAGCCAAGCCGGGGGCGGCGAAAAACTGTTTTTT
TRBV7-9	TRBJ1-5	-	-	CASSPRGGDNQPQHF	TGTGCCAGCAGCCCTCGGGGGGGGGACAATCAGCCCCAGCATTTT
TRBV10-3	TRBJ2-7	-	-	CAISELAGIYEQYF	TGTGCCATCAGTGAGTTGGCAGGGATCTACGAGCAGTACTTC
TRBV9	TRBJ2-5	-	-	CASSVQASQETQYF	TGTGCCAGCAGCGTCCAGGCAAGCCAAGAGACCCAGTACTTC
TRBV19	TRBJ2-7	-	-	CASSIDSSYEQYF	TGTGCCAGTAGTATCGACAGCTCCTACGAGCAGTACTTC
TRBV5-5	TRBJ2-7	-	-	CASSLQQQSYEQYF	TGTGCCAGCAGCTTGCAACAGCAGTCCTACGAGCAGTACTTC
TRBV5-4	TRBJ2-3	TRBD2	-	CASSLIQAGGLKNTQYF	TGTGCCAGCAGTTTGATACAAGCGGGAGGGCTTAAAAATACGCAGTATTTT
TRBV29-1	TRBJ1-2	-	-	CSVAGGDYGYTF	TGCAGCGTTGCCGGGGGGGACTATGGCTACACCTTC
TRBV7-9	TRBJ2-5	TRBD2	-	CASSLLAGGNQETQYF	TGTGCCAGCAGCTTGTTAGCGGGGGGGAATCAAGAGACCCAGTACTTC
TRBV19	TRBJ1-5	TRBD1	-	CASSTNGQDSNQPQHF	TGTGCCAGTAGTACTAACGGACAGGATAGCAATCAGCCCCAGCATTTT
TRBV19	TRBJ2-6	-	-	CASSQTLGGSGANVLTF	TGTGCCAGTAGCCAAACTCTGGGTGGCTCTGGGGCCAACGTCCTGACTTTC
TRBV6-1	TRBJ2-1	TRBD1	-	CASSGGTGSFYYNEQFF	TGTGCCAGCAGTGGTGGGACAGGGTCCTTCTACTACAATGAGCAGTTCTTC
TRBV2	TRBJ2-5	TRBD2	-	CASSEAWGGETQYF	TGTGCCAGCAGTGAAGCGTGGGGGGGGGAGACCCAGTACTTC
TRBV29-1	TRBJ2-4	TRBD1	-	CSATGIGKLAKNIQYF	TGCAGCGCGACAGGGATCGGGAAGTTAGCCAAAAACATTCAGTACTTC
TRBV19	TRBJ2-7	TRBD1	-	CASRGQGYYEQYF	TGTGCCAGTAGGGGACAGGGGTACTACGAGCAGTACTTC
TRBV4-2	TRBJ1-3	TRBD1	-	CASSQEGQGSGNTIYF	TGTGCCAGCAGCCAAGAAGGACAGGGATCAGGAAACACCATATATTTT
TRBV19	TRBJ1-5	TRBD1	-	CASSTTGGRSNQPQHF	TGTGCCAGTAGTACCACAGGGGGCAGGAGCAATCAGCCCCAGCATTTT
TRBV7-2	TRBJ2-7	TRBD2	-	CASSFGLAGAYEQYF	TGTGCCAGCAGCTTTGGACTAGCGGGCGCCTACGAGCAGTACTTC
TRBV6-1	TRBJ1-5	TRBD1	-	CASSRQGNSNQPQHF	TGTGCCAGCTCCCGACAGGGTAATAGCAATCAGCCCCAGCATTTT
TRBV6-6	TRBJ2-2	-	-	CASSSTGRTGELFF	TGTGCCAGCAGTTCGACAGGAAGAACCGGGGAGCTGTTTTTT
TRBV7-6	TRBJ2-5	TRBD2	once	CASSLDPGGGETQYF	TGTGCCAGCAGCTTAGACCCGGGAGGGGGGGAGACCCAGTACTTC
TRBV6-1	TRBJ1-5	-	-	CASSEIGSGFMGQPQHF	TGTGCCAGCAGTGAAATTGGGTCGGGTTTTATGGGGCAGCCCCAGCATTTT
TRBV19	TRBJ1-1	-	-	CASSKWSGGTEAFF	TGTGCCAGTAGTAAATGGAGTGGGGGCACTGAAGCTTTCTTT
TRBV6-5	TRBJ2-7	TRBD1	-	CASKGTGRTDEQYF	TGTGCCAGCAAGGGGACAGGGAGGACAGACGAGCAGTACTTC
TRBV6-1	TRBJ2-7	-	-	CASSSGPNGPYEQYF	TGTGCCAGCAGCTCCGGGCCCAACGGGCCCTACGAGCAGTACTTC
TRBV9	TRBJ1-4	-	-	CASSVLGSQYEKLFF	TGTGCCAGCAGCGTACTTGGCAGTCAATATGAAAAACTGTTTTTT
TRBV28	TRBJ1-3	-	-	CASRPGAGNTIYF	TGTGCCAGCAGACCAGGGGCAGGAAACACCATATATTTT
TRBV9	TRBJ1-6	-	-	CASSPDPDSPLHF	TGTGCCAGCAGCCCGGACCCCGATTCACCCCTCCACTTT
TRBV11-3	TRBJ2-1	-	once	CASSLTRGSYNEQFF	TGTGCCAGCAGCTTAACCAGGGGTTCCTACAATGAGCAGTTCTTC
TRBV6-5	TRBJ2-3	-	-	CASSGLGTTDTQYF	TGTGCCAGCAGTGGACTCGGGACCACAGATACGCAGTATTTT
TRBV10-3	TRBJ1-2	-	-	CAISDTGFKGGYTF	TGTGCCATCAGTGACACAGGATTCAAGGGTGGCTACACCTTC
TRBV5-1	TRBJ1-4	TRBD1	-	CASSLYPGTGNEKLFF	TGCGCCAGCAGCTTGTACCCCGGGACAGGGAATGAAAAACTGTTTTTT
TRBV4-1	TRBJ2-5	-	-	CASSQVHRETQYF	TGCGCCAGCAGCCAAGTACATCGAGAGACCCAGTACTTC
TRBV2	TRBJ2-3	-	-	CASSQATSTDTQYF	TGTGCCAGCAGCCAGGCGACTAGCACAGATACGCAGTATTTT
TRBV7-3	TRBJ2-2	-	-	CASSLTASFRELFF	TGTGCCAGCAGCTTAACAGCGAGCTTCAGGGAGCTGTTTTTT
TRBV7-2	TRBJ2-7	-	-	CASSPRSYEQYF	TGTGCCAGCAGCCCCCGGTCCTACGAGCAGTACTTC
TRBV6-5	TRBJ1-2	-	-	CASSYPGKGYTF	TGTGCCAGCAGTTACCCAGGGAAGGGCTACACCTTC
TRBV6-7	TRBJ2-2	TRBD1	-	CASSYFLDRGDTGELFF	TGTGCCAGCAGTTACTTTCTAGACAGGGGGGACACCGGGGAGCTGTTTTTT
TRBV7-2	TRBJ2-3	-	-	CASSLGGRVDTQYF	TGTGCCAGCAGCTTAGGAGGGCGGGTGGATACGCAGTATTTT
TRBV6-6	TRBJ2-7	-	-	CASRPVGGTYEQYF	TGTGCCAGCAGACCGGTCGGTGGGACCTACGAGCAGTACTTC
TRBV28	TRBJ1-1	-	-	CASSSQGSNTEAFF	TGTGCCAGCAGTAGTCAGGGTTCGAACACTGAAGCTTTCTTT
TRBV15	TRBJ1-3	TRBD1	few	CATSRSDRGLGNTIYF	TGTGCCACCAGCAGAAGTGACAGGGGGCTTGGAAACACCATATATTTT
TRBV6-1	TRBJ1-5	-	-	CASSDWENQPQHF	TGTGCCAGCAGTGACTGGGAGAATCAGCCCCAGCATTTT
TRBV27	TRBJ2-5	-	many	CASSFTGWETQYF	TGTGCCAGCAGTTTTACAGGTTGGGAGACCCAGTACTTC
TRBV11-2	TRBJ2-7	-	-	CASRTIRDGSYEQYF	TGTGCCAGCAGGACAATTCGCGATGGCTCCTACGAGCAGTACTTC
TRBV6-5	TRBJ2-3	TRBD1	-	CASSYGQANIDTQYF	TGTGCCAGCAGTTACGGACAGGCGAATATCGATACGCAGTATTTT
TRBV7-3	TRBJ2-1	TRBD2	-	CASSTTGTSGRANEQFF	TGTGCCAGCAGTACGACCGGGACTAGCGGGAGGGCTAATGAGCAGTTCTTC
TRBV11-2	TRBJ2-7	TRBD1	once	CASSLWDRNYEQYF	TGTGCCAGCAGCTTATGGGACAGGAATTACGAGCAGTACTTC